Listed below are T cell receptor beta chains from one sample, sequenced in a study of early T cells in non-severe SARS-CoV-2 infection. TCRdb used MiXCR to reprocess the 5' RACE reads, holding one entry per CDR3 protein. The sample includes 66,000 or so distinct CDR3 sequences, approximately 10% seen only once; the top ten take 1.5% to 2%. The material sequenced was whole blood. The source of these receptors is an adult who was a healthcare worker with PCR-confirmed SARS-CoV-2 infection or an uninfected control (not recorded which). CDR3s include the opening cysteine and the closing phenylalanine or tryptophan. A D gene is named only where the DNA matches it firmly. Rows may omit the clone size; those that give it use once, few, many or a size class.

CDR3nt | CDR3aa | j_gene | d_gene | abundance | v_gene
TGTGCCAGCAGCCAACCTATGTACAATGAGCAGTTCTTC | CASSQPMYNEQFF | TRBJ2-1 | NA | NA | TRBV7-2
TGCAGCGTCGGAGATTTCTCTGGGGCCAACGTCCTGACTTTC | CSVGDFSGANVLTF | TRBJ2-6 | NA | NA | TRBV29-1
TGTGCCAGCAGTTCCCAGGGGATGAGTGAGCAGTACTTC | CASSSQGMSEQYF | TRBJ2-7 | NA | many | TRBV2
TGCGCCAGCAGTTTTGATTCAGGGCGCACTCTTAATCAGCCCCAGCATTTT | CASSFDSGRTLNQPQHF | TRBJ1-5 | NA | few | TRBV4-1
TGCGCCAGCAGTGAGGCCCTGGCAGGGACAATTGAGGGAGAGACCCAGTACTTC | CASSEALAGTIEGETQYF | TRBJ2-5 | NA | NA | TRBV10-2
TGTGCCAGCAGCTATTACGACAGGCCGGACACTGAAGCTTTCTTT | CASSYYDRPDTEAFF | TRBJ1-1 | NA | few | TRBV5-6
TGTGCCAGCAGCCGGACAGGGGGGTACGAGCAGTACTTC | CASSRTGGYEQYF | TRBJ2-7 | TRBD1 | NA | TRBV3-1
TGTGCCAGCAGCTTAGGGGGAGTGAGCTCCTACAATGAGCAGTTCTTC | CASSLGGVSSYNEQFF | TRBJ2-1 | NA | many | TRBV7-6
TGTGCCAGCAGTGAGAGGGACATTCAGAACACTGAAGCTTTCTTT | CASSERDIQNTEAFF | TRBJ1-1 | NA | few | TRBV2
TGCAGCGTTGATCCCTTCACGGACACTGAAGCTTTCTTT | CSVDPFTDTEAFF | TRBJ1-1 | NA | NA | TRBV29-1
TGCAGTGCCGGGATCCCTCTTCGGGGGTCTGGGGCCAACGTCCTGACTTTC | CSAGIPLRGSGANVLTF | TRBJ2-6 | NA | NA | TRBV20-1
TGCGCCAGCAGTTACTCATTAGGGACCGGGGAGCTGTTTTTT | CASSYSLGTGELFF | TRBJ2-2 | NA | few | TRBV10-1
TGTGCCAGTAGTATAGGGGGCCCGAGTGGTACGCAGTATTTT | CASSIGGPSGTQYF | TRBJ2-3 | NA | many | TRBV19
TGTGCCAGCAGCTTCGGGTCGAATAGCAATCAGCCCCAGCATTTT | CASSFGSNSNQPQHF | TRBJ1-5 | NA | many | TRBV7-2
TGCAGCGCACGGGACAGGGCCGATAATTCACCCCTCCACTTT | CSARDRADNSPLHF | TRBJ1-6 | TRBD1 | NA | TRBV29-1
TGCGCCAGCAGCGAATCCGAAAGCATTCAGTACTTC | CASSESESIQYF | TRBJ2-4 | NA | NA | TRBV5-1
TGTGCCAGCAGTAGTAGGCGGGGGCAAGAGACCCAGTACTTC | CASSSRRGQETQYF | TRBJ2-5 | TRBD2 | NA | TRBV12-3/TRBV12-4
TGTGCCAGCTCCGGAGGGCCGACGAACACCGGGGAGCTGTTTTTT | CASSGGPTNTGELFF | TRBJ2-2 | NA | many | TRBV9
TGTGCCAGCAGCCCCGACAGGGTCAATTCACCCCTCCACTTT | CASSPDRVNSPLHF | TRBJ1-6 | TRBD1 | NA | TRBV7-6
TGTGCCAGCAACAGACAGGGGGAACGGGATTCACCCCTCCACTTT | CASNRQGERDSPLHF | TRBJ1-6 | TRBD1 | few | TRBV6-7
TGTGCCAGCAGTACCGCTGGGAAAGGGCTAGCGGGGGGTCCCACAGATACGCAGTATTTT | CASSTAGKGLAGGPTDTQYF | TRBJ2-3 | TRBD2 | NA | TRBV12-3/TRBV12-4
TGTGCCAGCAGTGATGCCCAGGGCAAATCCTATGGCTACACCTTC | CASSDAQGKSYGYTF | TRBJ1-2 | NA | many | TRBV2
TGTGCCAGCAGATCCGGGACAGGCACGACGCAGTATTTT | CASRSGTGTTQYF | TRBJ2-3 | TRBD1 | many | TRBV12-3/TRBV12-4
TGTGCCAGCAGTTTTGGGCTCGGAAACACCATATATTTT | CASSFGLGNTIYF | TRBJ1-3 | NA | few | TRBV12-3/TRBV12-4
TGTGCCAGCAGCTCCTGGGGGCAGAACAATCAGCCCCAGCATTTT | CASSSWGQNNQPQHF | TRBJ1-5 | NA | few | TRBV5-5
TGCAGTGTTGGCCGGGACAGGGGGGACACTGAAGCTTTCTTT | CSVGRDRGDTEAFF | TRBJ1-1 | TRBD1 | many | TRBV20-1
TGTGCCAGCAGCCGATCAGTAGCGAGTAATTCACCCCTCCACTTT | CASSRSVASNSPLHF | TRBJ1-6 | NA | many | TRBV7-9
TGCAGTGCTCCCAGTGTAGTGAGCTTCTATGGCTACACCTTC | CSAPSVVSFYGYTF | TRBJ1-2 | NA | many | TRBV20-1